The 18 T cell receptor beta chains given below trace back to one sample, sequenced in a study of blood T cell repertoires in COVID-19. The protocol was immunoSEQ multiplex PCR, while the TCRdb copy is restricted to in-frame clones and leaves out a portion. The table lists approximately 140,000 clones, roughly 80% of them singletons, with about 3% in the top ten. Specimen: peripheral blood. The receptors originated from a woman aged 40 to 49 with active or convalescent COVID-19.

This sequence joins TRBV19 and TRBJ1-6, with 7 bases aligning to TRBD1. Trimming cost V 6 bases and J 3 bases; bases outside gene matches: 11. The V gene's germline CDR1 is LNHDA and CDR2 SQIVND (reference sequence). The CDR3 totals 17 residues. The CDR3 DNA is TGTGCCAGTAGACTCTGGCAGGGGGTAGGCTATAATTCACCCCTCCACTTT. Protein product: CASRLWQGVGYNSPLHF.

Here the CDR3 reads CASSESARQSREQYF. In DNA form, the CDR3 reads TGTGCCAGCAGTGAGTCGGCGAGACAGAGCCGCGAGCAGTACTTC. V is TRBV25-1 and J is TRBJ2-7; possibly TRBD1 for D (5 bases). This CDR3 comprises 15 residues. The germline CDR1 and CDR2 sequences are MGHDK and SYGVNS. V shed 3 bases and J shed 6 bases, with 18 bases lying between them.

The sample holds a few counts of this clone. The J gene is TRBJ2-1, the V gene TRBV27; unclear D gene. Germline loops: CDR1 MNHEY, CDR2 SMNVEV (reference sequence). The CDR3 length is 12 residues. The germline V and J ends were trimmed by 7 bases and 7 bases, with 11 bases remaining between them. The chain's CDR3 is CASMVSRNEQFF. As DNA, the CDR3 is TGTGCCAGCATGGTTTCCAGAAATGAGCAGTTCTTC.

The J gene is TRBJ2-2, the V gene TRBV2, with TRBD2 identical over 9 bases. CDR1 and CDR2 (germline): SNHLY, FYNNEI. The ends lost 7 bases at V and 4 bases at J; junction bases unmatched: 10. The CDR3 is 16 amino acids. In nucleotides, the CDR3 is TGTGCCAGCATAGTCCGGCGGGGGGGCCGCACCGGGGAGCTGTTTTTT. It yields the protein CASIVRRGGRTGELFF.

The chain carries TRBV27 and TRBJ2-7; 9 positions agree with TRBD1. This CDR3 comprises 16 residues. Germline V lookup: CDR1 MNHEY, CDR2 SMNVEV (reference sequence). The V gene end was trimmed by 5 bases and the J gene end by 1 base; junction bases not matched to a gene: 9. The CDR3 loop is CASSPQGQGASYEQYF. In DNA form, the CDR3 reads TGTGCCAGCAGTCCCCAGGGACAGGGCGCATCCTACGAGCAGTACTTC.

In this sample, this clone turned up a few times. This rearrangement joins TRBV28 to TRBJ1-5; D is ambiguous. The germline V gene encodes CDR1 MDHEN and CDR2 SYDVKM. V was pared by 4 bases and J by 2 bases, with 12 bases between. The CDR3 contains 15 residues. The CDR3 DNA follows: TGTGCCAGCAGTTCTGAGGGATACGGCAATCAGCCCCAGCATTTT. It translates to CASSSEGYGNQPQHF.

The V call is TRBV19, the J call TRBJ2-2, with D perhaps matching TRBD2 (6 bases). Looked up from germline, CDR1 is LNHDA and CDR2 is SQIVND (reference sequence). The CDR3 is made up of 12 amino acids. V was shortened by 9 bases and J by 4 bases, with 9 bases between the two germline ends. The CDR3 here is CASSRGTGELFF. The CDR3 DNA follows: TGTGCCAGCTCGCGGGGCACCGGGGAGCTGTTTTTT.

The genes are TRBV9 and TRBJ1-5; a possible D gene is TRBD1 (6 bases). The CDR3 has 16 residues. Germline V gives CDR1 SGDLS, CDR2 YYNGEE. The germline V and J ends were trimmed by 2 bases and 9 bases, with 21 bases remaining between them. The CDR3 spells CASSVGPTGLEGPQHF. The DNA for the CDR3 is TGTGCCAGCAGCGTCGGACCTACAGGGTTGGAAGGGCCCCAGCATTTT.

V and J are TRBV5-4 and TRBJ2-1; D unresolved. The ends were cut back, 4 bases at V and 0 bases at J, with 14 bases in the middle. CDR1 and CDR2 from the germline V gene are SGHNT and YYREEE (reference sequence). The CDR3 consists of 16 residues. The DNA of the CDR3 is TGTGCCAGCAGCATTGATGTACCGAGCTCCTACAATGAGCAGTTCTTC. It codes for CASSIDVPSSYNEQFF. Using reference TRBV5-4 and TRBJ2-1 for the parts outside the CDR3, the full variable domain is ETGVTQSPTHLIKTRGQQVTLRCSSQSGHNTVSWYQQALGQGPQFIFQYYREEENGRGNFPPRFSGLQFPNYSSELNVNALELDDSALYLCASSIDVPSSYNEQFFGPGTRLTVL.

The rearrangement uses TRBV9 and TRBJ1-1, with D uncertain. CDR1 and CDR2 from the germline V gene are SGDLS and YYNGEE. There are 11 residues in the CDR3. Trimming removed 7 bases from V and 5 bases from J, with 9 bases in between. CDR3 nucleotides: TGTGCCAGCGCGGCCCCGACTGAAGCTTTCTTT. Protein: CASAAPTEAFF.

This chain connects TRBV7-7 to TRBJ2-5; tentative D call: TRBD1 (6 bases). Germline CDR1 reads SSHAT; CDR2 reads FNYEAQ (reference sequence). The V end lost 4 bases, the J end lost 1 base, and 7 bases lay between the germline ends. This CDR3 has 13 residues. CDR3 loop: CASSSDSQETQYF. The CDR3 DNA reads TGTGCCAGCAGCTCGGACAGCCAAGAGACCCAGTACTTC.

V gene TRBV5-1 combines with J gene TRBJ2-2; D is possibly TRBD2 (5 bases). CDR1 and CDR2 from the germline V gene are SGHRS and YFSETQ. The CDR3 has 14 residues. The V gene lost 0 bases and the J gene lost 4 bases, with 7 bases spanning the gap. The CDR3 DNA is TGCGCCAGCAGCTTGGCCGCGGGCACCGGGGAGCTGTTTTTT. Protein: CASSLAAGTGELFF.

This clone was found a few times. The chain has TRBV10-3 and TRBJ1-2; 7 bases fit TRBD1. The ends lost 5 bases at V and 3 bases at J; junction bases unmatched: 9. There are 15 residues in the CDR3. Germline loops: CDR1 ENHRY, CDR2 SYGVKD. CDR3: CAISPTGLMDYGYTF. The CDR3 nucleotides are TGTGCCATCAGTCCGACAGGGTTAATGGACTATGGCTACACCTTC.

The chain combines TRBV29-1 with TRBJ1-1, with D unresolved. The germline CDR1 and CDR2 sequences are SQVTM and ANQGSEA. The CDR3 is 12 amino acids. Trimming stripped 2 bases from V and 4 bases from J, with 8 bases between. The CDR3 spells CSVEKAGTEAFF. CDR3 coding DNA: TGCAGCGTTGAAAAAGCGGGCACTGAAGCTTTCTTT.

The chain employs TRBV6-1 and TRBJ1-4, with D tentatively TRBD1 (6 bases). Looked up from germline, CDR1 is MNHNS and CDR2 is SASEGT. The V end lost 3 bases, the J end lost 2 bases, and 16 bases lay between the germline ends. The CDR3 length is 17 residues. In nucleotides, the CDR3 is TGTGCCAGCAGTGATCGTCGGGGGGCCGGTACTAATGAAAAACTGTTTTTT. It encodes CASSDRRGAGTNEKLFF.

This clone was detected only once. This chain joins TRBV28 and TRBJ1-3, with D perhaps TRBD1 (6 bases). CDR1 and CDR2 from the germline V gene are MDHEN and SYDVKM. The CDR3 has 15 residues. The V end lost 7 bases, the J end lost 2 bases, and 15 bases lay between the germline ends. CDR3 protein: CASTSWGGAGNTIYF. The CDR3 DNA reads as TGTGCCAGCACCTCTTGGGGGGGCGCTGGAAACACCATATATTTT. The full variable domain, completed using reference TRBV28 and TRBJ1-3, is DVKVTQSSRYLVKRTGEKVFLECVQDMDHENMFWYRQDPGLGLRLIYFSYDVKMKEKGDIPEGYSVSREKKERFSLILESASTNQTSMYLCASTSWGGAGNTIYFGEGSWLTVV.

This chain connects TRBV15 to TRBJ1-5; no reliable D call. CDR1 and CDR2 (germline): LNHNV, YYDKDF (reference sequence). V was trimmed by 1 base and J by 2 bases, leaving 15 bases between them. This CDR3 region has 17 residues. DNA of the CDR3: TGTGCCACCAGCAGAGGACGGCCATCCGGGGGCAATCAGCCCCAGCATTTT. This sequence encodes CATSRGRPSGGNQPQHF.

The chain links TRBV20-1 to TRBJ1-1; no firm D call. The length of the CDR3 is 12 residues. V was trimmed by 3 bases and J by 1 base, leaving 6 bases between them. Germline CDR1 reads DFQATT; CDR2 reads SNEGSKA (reference sequence). This CDR3 is CSASGRNTEAFF. In nucleotides, the CDR3 is TGCAGTGCTAGTGGCAGGAACACTGAAGCTTTCTTT.